This TCR beta chain is drawn from a study of beta chain features in type 1 diabetes. Every bit of the isolated RNA underwent reverse transcription, so sequencing read expressed TCRB transcripts. Produced via immunoSEQ multiplex PCR; TCRdb's table is partial and in-frame only. The sample lists tens of thousands of clones; more than 45% were seen once. Overall study results and limits: The study found moderately but significantly shorter TCRB CDR3s in all four CD4+ subsets of Type 1 diabetes patients.

Turning to this clone: Its antigen is not identified.

Per the germline V gene, CDR1 is LNHDA and CDR2 is SQIVND (reference sequence). Trimming took 5 bases from V and 7 from J; bases not matched to a gene: 6. This CDR3 is built from 16 residues. This TCR derives from a man aged 25-40 years with type 1 diabetes. The source material was central memory CD4+ T cells from blood. The V and J genes are TRBV19 and TRBJ2-2; 14 nucleotides align to TRBD2. The CDR3 here is CASSPRTSGGSGELFF. CDR3 nucleotide sequence: TGTGCCAGTAGTCCTCGGACTAGCGGGGGGAGCGGGGAGCTGTTTTTT.